This T cell receptor beta chain is from a study of blood T cell repertoires in COVID-19. Study background: Material from acute and convalescent COVID-19 was sourced from the United States, Italy and Spain. The cDNA or gDNA used as material had been derived from T cells, B-cell-depleted T cells, or PBMCs.

As originally analysed: Reference gene primers were amplified, and this amplification served to estimate nucleated cell counts. TCRdb keeps only in-frame clones here, not all; method: immunoSEQ multiplex PCR. V, J and clone size are those of that table, while D and trimming were read from the DNA. The repertoire holds 60,000 or so clones, with just under 80% as singletons. V was clipped by 4 bases and J by 2 bases, with 3 bases between them. This CDR3 has 12 amino acids. Germline lookup yields CDR1 SNHLY and CDR2 FYNNEI. The genes are TRBV2 and TRBJ1-5; D is undetermined. The receptor was derived from a human donor in a cohort sampled during active COVID-19. The sample consisted of peripheral blood. In DNA form, the CDR3 reads TGTGCCAGCAGTGGAGGCAATCAGCCCCAGCATTTT. This sequence encodes CASSGGNQPQHF.